Reported below is one TCR beta chain. The data were taken from a study of tumour-infiltrating T cells in Burkitt lymphoma. As for the study in general: Productive clonality predicted overall and progression-free survival.

This CDR3 has 15 amino acids. Germline lookup yields CDR1 SGHNT and CDR2 YYREEE (reference sequence). With 4 bases clipped from V and 3 bases from J, the junction kept 6 bases outside the gene matches. Assay: immunoSEQ multiplex PCR; the TCRdb copy retains only in-frame clones and omits some. Here the sample spans around 13,000 clones, about 85% being singletons. The sequence was obtained from a human donor with diffuse large B-cell lymphoma. The V gene is TRBV5-4, the J gene TRBJ2-3; 9 bases fit TRBD2. Sequencing used tumor tissue. CDR3 loop: CASSILAGSTDTQYF. The CDR3 coding sequence is TGTGCCAGCAGCATCCTAGCGGGATCAACAGATACGCAGTATTTT.